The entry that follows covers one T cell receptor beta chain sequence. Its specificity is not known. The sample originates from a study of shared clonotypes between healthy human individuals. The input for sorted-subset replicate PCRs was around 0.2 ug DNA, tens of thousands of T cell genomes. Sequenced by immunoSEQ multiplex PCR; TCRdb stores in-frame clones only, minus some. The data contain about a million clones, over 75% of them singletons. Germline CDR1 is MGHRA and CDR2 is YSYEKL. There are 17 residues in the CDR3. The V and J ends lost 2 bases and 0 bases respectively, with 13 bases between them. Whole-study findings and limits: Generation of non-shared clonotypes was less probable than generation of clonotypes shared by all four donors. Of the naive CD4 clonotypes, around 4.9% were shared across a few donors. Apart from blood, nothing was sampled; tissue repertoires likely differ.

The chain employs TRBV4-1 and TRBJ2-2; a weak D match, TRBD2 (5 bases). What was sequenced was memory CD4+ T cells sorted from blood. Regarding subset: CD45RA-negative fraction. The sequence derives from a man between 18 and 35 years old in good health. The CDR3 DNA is TGCGCCAGCAGCCAAAGTGGTGCGGGTGCGAACACCGGGGAGCTGTTTTTT. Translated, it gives CASSQSGAGANTGELFF.